Below, 27 T cell receptor beta chains from the same sample are listed, as sequenced in a study of shared clonotypes between healthy human individuals. Here immunoSEQ multiplex PCR was the method, and the copy in TCRdb shows in-frame clones only, minus some. The repertoire has 1 million to 1.3 million clones, around 82% of them found once; the top ten carry around 0.61%. Sequencing input: memory CD4+ T cells from PBMCs. As to subset: CD45RA-negative fraction. The receptors originated from a man aged 18 to 30 in good health. Some clones in this sample may be carry-over from other donors' samples.

The V call is TRBV7-9, the J call TRBJ2-7, with TRBD2 matching 11 bases. Looked up from germline, CDR1 is SEHNR and CDR2 is FQNEAQ (reference sequence). The CDR3 is 15 residues long. V lost 1 base, J lost 2 bases, and 1 base stayed unmatched. The DNA for the CDR3 is TGTGCCAGCAGCTTAGGTAGCGGGAGGGCCTACGAGCAGTACTTC. Protein: CASSLGSGRAYEQYF.

The chain carries TRBV6-5 and TRBJ2-5; D call uncertain. CDR3 length: 15 amino acids. The V end was cut by 2 bases, the J end by 4 bases, with 14 bases between. CDR1 is MNHEY and CDR2 is SVGAGI in the germline V gene. CDR3 region: CASSYARGIRETQYF. The CDR3, as DNA: TGTGCCAGCAGTTACGCCCGAGGAATCCGAGAGACCCAGTACTTC.

V and J are TRBV6-5 and TRBJ1-4, with D possibly TRBD1 on 6 matching bases. Per germline, CDR1 MNHEY and CDR2 SVGAGI. The CDR3 totals 16 residues. V was pared by 2 bases and J by 7 bases, with 17 bases between. The CDR3: CASSYASGAGFEKLFF. The DNA of the CDR3 is TGTGCCAGCAGTTACGCATCGGGGGCAGGGTTTGAAAAACTGTTTTTT.

This clone was seen a few times. The chain recombines TRBV9 with TRBJ1-2; 8 bases map to TRBD1. This CDR3 is 15 amino acids long. With 3 bases clipped from V and 2 bases from J, the junction kept 6 bases outside the gene matches. Germline V gene data show CDR1 as SGDLS and CDR2 as YYNGEE. This CDR3 reads CASSETGGSNYGYTF. The CDR3 DNA sequence: TGTGCCAGCAGCGAAACAGGGGGATCGAACTATGGCTACACCTTC.

The chain recombines TRBV19 with TRBJ2-3; 10 nucleotides line up with TRBD1. With 11 bases clipped from V and 3 bases from J, the junction kept 5 bases outside the gene matches. The CDR3 is 13 amino acids. The germline CDR1 and CDR2 sequences are LNHDA and SQIVND (reference sequence). This chain's CDR3 is CAGDRGLTDTQYF. The CDR3 DNA sequence: TGTGCCGGAGACAGGGGGCTGACAGATACGCAGTATTTT.

CDR3 amino acids: CASRGRQGREQYF. CDR3 coding DNA: TGTGCCAGCAGGGGGCGACAGGGCCGGGAGCAGTACTTC. The chain links TRBV6-5 to TRBJ2-7; 7 bases map to TRBD1. CDR3 length: 13 residues. V shed 6 bases, J shed 7 bases, and the junction held 9 bases outside the gene matches. Germline-derived CDR1 and CDR2 are MNHEY and SVGAGI.

In its sample, this clone was seen a few times. The genes are TRBV7-9 and TRBJ2-5; tentatively, D is TRBD1 (6 bases). V was cut by 4 bases and J by 1 base, with 13 bases left in between. CDR3 size: 15 residues. CDR1 is SEHNR, CDR2 FQNEAQ, per germline (reference sequence). The CDR3 is CASSSRQAPQETQYF. In nucleotides, the CDR3 is TGTGCCAGCAGCTCACGACAGGCCCCCCAAGAGACCCAGTACTTC. Full variable domain (rest looked up from reference TRBV7-9 and TRBJ2-5): DTGVSQNPRHKITKRGQNVTFRCDPISEHNRLYWYRQTLGQGPEFLTYFQNEAQLEKSRLLSDRFSAERPKGSFSTLEIQRTEQGDSAMYLCASSSRQAPQETQYFGPGTRLLVL.

J is TRBJ2-1 and V is TRBV2; D is undetermined. CDR3 size: 11 residues. Germline V gives CDR1 SNHLY, CDR2 FYNNEI. The V end lost 7 bases, the J end lost 9 bases, and 10 bases lay between the germline ends. CDR3 region: CASNGRGEQFF. Here the CDR3 DNA reads TGTGCCAGCAATGGACGTGGTGAGCAGTTCTTC.

This chain uses TRBV7-3 with TRBJ2-3; 7 bases are shared with TRBD1. The CDR3 runs to 16 residues. CDR1 is SGHTA, CDR2 FQGTGA, per germline. J lost 3 bases, V lost 5 bases, and 11 bases had no gene match. CDR3 nucleotides: TGTGCCAGCAGCCGCCGGACAGGACCCCTGACAGATACGCAGTATTTT. It translates to CASSRRTGPLTDTQYF. The full variable domain, in which reference TRBV7-3 and TRBJ2-3 provide the parts outside the CDR3, is GAGVSQTPSNKVTEKGKYVELRCDPISGHTALYWYRQSLGQGPEFLIYFQGTGAADDSGLPNDRFFAVRPEGSVSTLKIQRTERGDSAVYLCASSRRTGPLTDTQYFGPGTRLTVL.

The J gene is TRBJ1-3, the V gene TRBV2, with D maybe TRBD1 (5 bases). This CDR3 contains 15 residues. V gave up 5 bases and J gave up 0 bases, with 11 bases separating them. Germline CDR1 and CDR2: SNHLY and FYNNEI. The CDR3, as DNA: TGTGCCAGCAGTATGGGGACTGCCTCTGGAAACACCATATATTTT. Translation: CASSMGTASGNTIYF.

This chain joins TRBV14 and TRBJ1-2; D is possibly TRBD1 (5 bases). The V gene's germline CDR1 is SGHDN and CDR2 FVKESK. Trimming took off 6 bases at V and 5 bases at J, with 13 bases between the two ends. The CDR3 consists of 13 residues. In DNA, the CDR3 is TGTGCCAGCAGTTTCGACAGACAATATGGCTACACCTTC. This sequence encodes CASSFDRQYGYTF. The variable domain in full, with the rest retrieved from reference TRBV14 and TRBJ1-2, is EAGVTQFPSHSVIEKGQTVTLRCDPISGHDNLYWYRRVMGKEIKFLLHFVKESKQDESGMPNNRFLAERTGGTYSTLKVQPAELEDSGVYFCASSFDRQYGYTFGSGTRLTVV.

V and J are TRBV6-5 and TRBJ1-5; D ambiguous. Germline V CDR1 and CDR2: MNHEY, SVGAGI. V lost 8 bases and J lost 3, with 11 bases in between. This CDR3 is built from 13 residues. CDR3 region: CASAWQLNQPQHF. CDR3 nucleotide sequence: TGTGCCAGCGCCTGGCAGCTCAATCAGCCCCAGCATTTT.

This clone turned up a few times. The V and J genes are TRBV10-3 and TRBJ2-7, with a tentative D call TRBD1 (6 bases). The CDR3 sequence is 12 residues long. CDR1 is ENHRY, CDR2 SYGVKD, per germline. The V end lost 5 bases, the J end lost 8 bases, and 13 bases lay between the germline ends. CDR3 bases: TGTGCCATCAGTTTACAGGGTGGGAAGCAGTACTTC. The encoded protein is CAISLQGGKQYF.

In this sample, this clone turned up once. The chain uses TRBV28 and TRBJ2-1; 12 bases map to TRBD2. Germline V lookup: CDR1 MDHEN, CDR2 SYDVKM. The ends lost 6 bases at V and 5 bases at J; junction bases unmatched: 5. This CDR3 contains 15 residues. The DNA of the CDR3 is TGTGCCAGCAGCCAACTAGCGGGAGGAAACAATGAGCAGTTCTTC. This codes for CASSQLAGGNNEQFF.

The chain has TRBV29-1 and TRBJ2-4; D unclear. In germline, CDR1 is SQVTM, CDR2 ANQGSEA. The CDR3 totals 13 residues. The V end was cut by 0 bases, the J end by 0 bases, with 3 bases between. The CDR3 DNA sequence: TGCAGCGTTGAAGACAGAGCCAAAAACATTCAGTACTTC. Amino acid sequence: CSVEDRAKNIQYF.

J is TRBJ2-5 and V is TRBV7-8; D unresolved. Trimming stripped 1 base from V and 1 base from J, with 4 bases between. The germline gives CDR1 SGHVS, CDR2 FQNEAQ. The CDR3 length is 13 residues. The CDR3, as DNA: TGTGCCAGCAGCTTAGAGCTCCAAGAGACCCAGTACTTC. Encoded protein: CASSLELQETQYF.

The rearrangement uses TRBV7-2 and TRBJ2-1; 10 nucleotides agree with TRBD2. The germline gives CDR1 SGHTA, CDR2 FQGNSA. CDR3 size: 15 residues. The V and J ends lost 3 bases and 9 bases, in that order; junction bases with no gene match: 8. CDR3 region: CASSFTSGVAGEQFF. The CDR3 DNA is TGTGCCAGCAGCTTCACTAGCGGGGTAGCGGGTGAGCAGTTCTTC.

This clone was counted many times. J is TRBJ1-3 and V is TRBV27; 10 bases fit TRBD1. The CDR3 spans 19 residues. V trimming: 4 bases; J trimming: 2 bases; junction bases outside the gene matches: 14. Looked up from germline, CDR1 is MNHEY and CDR2 is SMNVEV (reference sequence). In nucleotides, the CDR3 is TGTGCCAGCAGTTCGAAATACCGGGACAGGGGTTCTCCTGGAAACACCATATATTTT. Residues: CASSSKYRDRGSPGNTIYF.

This clone occurred once. The chain joins TRBV9 to TRBJ1-2; possibly TRBD1 for D (5 bases). Per germline, CDR1 SGDLS and CDR2 YYNGEE. Trimming left V 0 bases short and J 9 bases short, with 12 bases between. This CDR3 is built from 13 residues. The DNA for the CDR3 is TGTGCCAGCAGCGTAGGCTGGGGCGGGCGCTACACCTTC. Translated: CASSVGWGGRYTF.

The chain links TRBV5-1 to TRBJ2-7; D possibly corresponds to TRBD2 (6 bases). The V and J ends lost 0 bases and 0 bases respectively, with 13 bases between them. CDR3 size: 16 residues. Germline lookup yields CDR1 SGHRS and CDR2 YFSETQ. CDR3 in DNA: TGCGCCAGCAGCTTGGGGCTAGCGATTAGCTCCTACGAGCAGTACTTC. It encodes CASSLGLAISSYEQYF.

The J gene is TRBJ1-4, the V gene TRBV18, with no clear D. The CDR3 loop spans 16 amino acids. Looked up from germline, CDR1 is KGHSH and CDR2 is LQKENI. Trimming took 3 bases from V and 4 from J, leaving 15 bases between them. CDR3 protein: CASSPDRSGYNEKLFF. CDR3 sequence (DNA): TGTGCCAGCTCACCGGACCGATCAGGCTATAATGAAAAACTGTTTTTT.

This clone was observed a handful of times. The V call is TRBV30, the J call TRBJ2-2; D is unresolved. This CDR3 region has 13 residues. Trimming left V 0 bases short and J 2 bases short, with 4 bases between. In germline, CDR1 is GTSNPN, CDR2 SVGIG (reference sequence). The CDR3 protein is CAWSVDNTGELFF. CDR3 bases: TGTGCCTGGAGTGTGGACAACACCGGGGAGCTGTTTTTT.

This chain connects TRBV18 to TRBJ1-1; weak D call: TRBD1 (6 bases). Looked up from germline, CDR1 is KGHSH and CDR2 is LQKENI. There are 14 residues in the CDR3. Trimming shortened V by 6 bases and J by 3 bases, and 14 bases separated the two germline ends. In DNA, the CDR3 is TGTGCCAGCTCGGTAACAGGGCTGGACACTGAAGCTTTCTTT. Its protein product is CASSVTGLDTEAFF.

The chain links TRBV4-1 to TRBJ2-1; D is uncertain. The V end was cut by 0 bases, the J end by 5 bases, with 11 bases between. Germline lookup yields CDR1 MGHRA and CDR2 YSYEKL. The CDR3 totals 15 residues. For the CDR3, the DNA is TGCGCCAGCAGCCAAGATATGAAGAAAGACAATGAGCAGTTCTTC. Amino acids: CASSQDMKKDNEQFF.

This chain joins TRBV19 and TRBJ2-7; maybe TRBD2 (6 bases). The germline gives CDR1 LNHDA, CDR2 SQIVND (reference sequence). The CDR3 spans 15 residues. V was cut by 5 bases and J by 0 bases, with 14 bases left in between. CDR3 in DNA: TGTGCCAGTAGTGCGGGACCGCCCAGCTCCTACGAGCAGTACTTC. It specifies CASSAGPPSSYEQYF.

This clone was seen only a few times. Other DNA sequences of this sample code for an identical CDR3. The J gene is TRBJ2-5, the V gene TRBV9; 8 bases agree with TRBD1. V shed 2 bases, J shed 5 bases, and the junction held 5 bases outside the gene matches. The CDR3 spans 14 residues. The germline gives CDR1 SGDLS, CDR2 YYNGEE. CDR3 protein: CASSVTDRAETQYF. CDR3 coding DNA: TGTGCCAGCAGCGTGACGGACAGGGCGGAGACCCAGTACTTC.

The J gene is TRBJ2-7, the V gene TRBV15, with D perhaps TRBD1 or TRBD2 (5 bases each). The germline CDR1 and CDR2 sequences are LNHNV and YYDKDF (reference sequence). The CDR3 spans 15 residues. The V and J ends lost 0 bases and 6 bases respectively, with 15 bases between them. In nucleotides, the CDR3 is TGTGCCACCAGCAGAGATCTGTTGGGGGTGAGCGAGCAGTACTTC. Translation: CATSRDLLGVSEQYF.